Below, one T cell receptor beta chain is given with its context. Its antigen is unknown. Within one base of it there is no much larger clone, and no base qualities were kept. These reads were obtained on an Illumina HiSeq 2500. Quantitative 5'-RACE with molecular barcodes was used to prepare TCR beta libraries. As for the original processing: Disease-linked TCR variants were identified with a new computational method built on a probabilistic model of VDJ rearrangement. TCRdb itself trimmed the public reads at Q25 with fastp, ran MiXCR and retained productive beta chains. Each entry merges the rows of one CDR3 protein and shows their most common DNA and genes. The V and J calls, along with clone size, are taken from TCRdb and not from the paper's own processing. The table for this sample lists about 540,000 distinct CDR3 sequences; about 13% of them were counted only once. In total, the top ten clones hold approximately 7% of the sample.

Inclusive of the bounding cysteine and phenylalanine, the CDR3 is 17 residues long. The sequence is cut down to CDR3 DNA, 51 bases in frame from base 1. The germline V gene encodes CDR1 GTSNPN and CDR2 SVGIG (reference sequence). The junction carries 20 bases between V and J, which are trimmed by 0 bases and 4 bases respectively. These data belong to a study of CD8 T cells in ankylosing spondylitis (dated 2017 in TCRdb). Some background on the complete study: The study profiled T cell receptor beta repertoires in healthy donors and ankylosing spondylitis patients to find disease-linked TCR variants. The whole study cohort included over 85 healthy donors and around 25 ankylosing spondylitis patients. Peripheral blood was sampled, and synovial fluid was additionally collected from ankylosing spondylitis patients. The research as a whole found: The disease-linked clones were reported as significantly enriched in matched synovial fluid samples from ankylosing spondylitis patients. In peripheral blood, the disease-linked clones were found at relatively low frequencies and had a CD8+ phenotype. Blood from ankylosing spondylitis patients appeared to be characterized by a TCR beta motif made up of about 8 highly homologous amino acid variants. Some of the motif variants had been reported before in the synovial fluid and blood of reactive arthritis patients, a finding that suggests common disease-initiation mechanisms.

Rearrangement joined TRBV30 to TRBJ2-3; TRBD2 is possibly the D segment (6 matching bases). The TCR was taken from a male donor with ankylosing spondylitis. Sequences were obtained from blood, either unsorted or a sorted T cell fraction (not recorded which). The CDR3 corresponds to CAWSVGGARTGADTQYF. The sequenced DNA is TGTGCCTGGAGTGTAGGCGGGGCGCGTACGGGGGCAGATACGCAGTATTTT.